Listed below are T cell receptor beta chains from one sample, sequenced in a study of cytomegalovirus exposure and HLA in healthy donors. Produced via immunoSEQ multiplex PCR; TCRdb's table is partial and in-frame only. This table has approximately 150,000 clones, roughly 80% appearing once. What was sequenced was PBMCs. Receptors originate from a man in his fifties or sixties in good health and CMV-seropositive. Each CDR3 is given with its conserved first and last residue. Each record gives: V gene, D gene, J gene, clone size, CDR3 DNA, CDR3 protein. D genes are given only for firm matches. Not all rows give a size; the values are once, few, many and, for expanded clones, a class.

>TRBV7-9|TRBD2|TRBJ2-5|NA
TGTGCCAGCAGCTTGTCTAGCGGCCAAGAGACCCAGTACTTC
CASSLSSGQETQYF
>TRBV5-5|NA|TRBJ2-7|NA
TGTGCCAGCAGCTTGGCTACGGTCGGCTCCTACGAGCAGTACTTC
CASSLATVGSYEQYF
>TRBV4-1|TRBD2|TRBJ2-4|few
TGCGCCAGCAGCCCTATAGCGGGAGGAGCCAAAAACATTCAGTACTTC
CASSPIAGGAKNIQYF
>TRBV7-6|TRBD1|TRBJ2-7|NA
TGTGCCAGCAGCTCCCGGCCGGGACAGGGCACCTACGAGCAGTACTTC
CASSSRPGQGTYEQYF
>TRBV28|NA|TRBJ2-7|NA
TGTGCCACCCGGGGGACGACTGGCTACGAGCAGTACTTC
CATRGTTGYEQYF
>TRBV18|NA|TRBJ2-3|NA
TGTGCCAGCTCACCGTCAGTCACAGATACGCAGTATTTT
CASSPSVTDTQYF
>TRBV29-1|NA|TRBJ2-2|NA
TGCAGCGTTTCCAATAGCGGGGAGCTGTTTTTT
CSVSNSGELFF
>TRBV10-3|NA|TRBJ2-7|few
TGTGCCATCAATCGCGAGGGGGTAGGGTCCTACGAGCAGTACTTC
CAINREGVGSYEQYF
>TRBV2|NA|TRBJ1-6|NA
TGTGCCAGCCGACAGAGACAAGCGAATAATTCACCCCTCCACTTT
CASRQRQANNSPLHF
>TRBV6-1|TRBD1|TRBJ2-3|NA
TGTGCCAGCAGTATTAACAGGGGCGCGACAAATACGCAGTATTTT
CASSINRGATNTQYF
>TRBV7-3|NA|TRBJ1-6|NA
TGTGCCAGCAGGTCGCAACAGAGTTCACCCCTCCACTTT
CASRSQQSSPLHF
>TRBV18|NA|TRBJ1-1|NA
TGTGCCAGCTCTATTCCAGGGATTATGAACACTGAAGCTTTCTTT
CASSIPGIMNTEAFF
>TRBV5-1|TRBD1|TRBJ2-3|NA
TGCGCCAGCAGCTTGGCAGGGGGCTTCACAGATACGCAGTATTTT
CASSLAGGFTDTQYF
>TRBV5-1|NA|TRBJ1-2|few
TGCGCCAGCAGCTTGCAGGCAGGCCCTAACTATGGCTACACCTTC
CASSLQAGPNYGYTF
>TRBV11-2|NA|TRBJ2-2|NA
TGTGCCAGCAGCTCGGGAATGAACACCGGGGAGCTGTTTTTT
CASSSGMNTGELFF
>TRBV6-5|TRBD1|TRBJ2-1|NA
TGTGCCAGCAGGATGGACAGGAGCTCCTACAATGAGCAGTTCTTC
CASRMDRSSYNEQFF
>TRBV4-1|TRBD2|TRBJ2-1|once
TGCGCCAGCAGCCAAGAAACGGGAGGACCTTGGAGTAAGCAGTTCTTC
CASSQETGGPWSKQFF
>TRBV28|NA|TRBJ2-7|NA
TGTGCCAGCAGTTTATCCGGCGGCGAGCAGTACTTC
CASSLSGGEQYF
>TRBV6-1|TRBD2|TRBJ2-3|once
TGTGCCAGCAGTGCCCTAGCGGGGGCGAGCACAGATACGCAGTATTTT
CASSALAGASTDTQYF
>TRBV6-5|NA|TRBJ1-2|NA
TGTGCCAGCAGTAGGGGATTAGAGGGCTACACCTTC
CASSRGLEGYTF
>TRBV28|NA|TRBJ1-2|NA
TGTGCCAGCAGTACCCCCTCGGACAGAAAAGGCGGCTACACCTTC
CASSTPSDRKGGYTF
>TRBV30|NA|TRBJ1-4|few
TGTGCCTGGAGTGTTTCCACCGGGAAACTGTTTTTT
CAWSVSTGKLFF
>TRBV5-5|TRBD1|TRBJ1-1|NA
TGTGCCAGCAGCCTACAGGGGCGGAACACTGAAGCTTTCTTT
CASSLQGRNTEAFF
>TRBV28|TRBD1|TRBJ1-1|few
TGTGCCAGCAGTCTGTGGACAGGGGAAGCTTTCTTT
CASSLWTGEAFF
>TRBV5-1|NA|TRBJ2-5|few
TGCGCCAGCAGCTTTGGCCGCTTCCAAGAGACCCAGTACTTC
CASSFGRFQETQYF
>TRBV10-2|TRBD2|TRBJ2-1|NA
TGCGCCAGCAGCCGAGGGAGGGTCCATGAGCAGTTCTTC
CASSRGRVHEQFF
>TRBV2|NA|TRBJ2-1|NA
TGTGCCAGCAGTGAAGGAGTAGCAGCGGCCAATGAGCAGTTCTTC
CASSEGVAAANEQFF
>TRBV28|TRBD1|TRBJ1-5|NA
TGTGCCAGCAGTTCCCCCGGACAGGTCCTTCAGCCCCAGCATTTT
CASSSPGQVLQPQHF
>TRBV30|TRBD1|TRBJ1-3|NA
TGTGCCTGGAGTGTACAGACAGGGGGTGGAAACACCATATATTTT
CAWSVQTGGGNTIYF
>TRBV27|NA|TRBJ2-1|NA
TGTGCCAGCAGTCGAGCCACCCGGGACAATAAACAGTTCTTC
CASSRATRDNKQFF
>TRBV9|NA|TRBJ2-3|NA
TGTGCCAGCAGCGTAGGCAGGAGCACAGATACGCAGTATTTT
CASSVGRSTDTQYF
>TRBV9|NA|TRBJ2-1|NA
TGTGCCAGCAGCGTAGATATGCCCCGGGGCAATGAGCAGTTCTTC
CASSVDMPRGNEQFF
>TRBV4-1|NA|TRBJ2-5|NA
TGCGCCAGCAGCCGTAACTCAGGGGCACAAGAGACCCAGTACTTC
CASSRNSGAQETQYF
>TRBV7-2|NA|TRBJ2-5|NA
TGTGCCAGCAGCTACCAGGGAGGCAAAGAGACCCAGTACTTC
CASSYQGGKETQYF
>TRBV27|TRBD2|TRBJ2-1|NA
TGTGCCAGCAGCCAGACATGGCGGGGGGGTGATGAGCAGTTCTTC
CASSQTWRGGDEQFF
>TRBV6-6|NA|TRBJ2-1|NA
TGTGCCAGCGGGAGCGGCTCCTACAATGAGCAGTTCTTC
CASGSGSYNEQFF